These 6 T cell receptor beta chains share one sample of origin, sequenced in a study of CD8 T cells in ankylosing spondylitis (dated by TCRdb to 2016 to 2017). Overall results and qualifications from the work: A TCR beta motif of about 8 highly homologous amino acid variants appeared characteristic of blood from ankylosing spondylitis patients.

The library was obtained by 5' RACE. The data were produced on an Illumina HiSeq 2500. TCRdb trimmed the raw reads at Q25, called clones with MiXCR and kept productive beta chains. Rows are unified per CDR3 protein, each entry keeping the most common DNA and genes. This sample has 130,000 or so distinct CDR3 sequences in its table, and roughly 17% of those were observed once. The top ten constitute 30% to 35% of the sample. These receptors are not linked to any known antigen. Sequencing was performed on blood, either unsorted or a sorted T cell fraction (not recorded which). The receptor set was obtained from a male donor with ankylosing spondylitis.

The chain recombines TRBV3-1 with TRBJ2-2; possible D gene TRBD2, 6 bases. V was shortened by 2 bases and J by 3 bases, with 16 bases between the two germline ends. Germline V gene data show CDR1 as LGHDT and CDR2 as YNNKEL (reference sequence). This CDR3 has 17 residues. The CDR3, as DNA: TGTGCCAGCAGCCAAACCCGGGGACTTCACCACACCGGGGAGCTGTTTTTT. Encoded protein: CASSQTRGLHHTGELFF. Full variable domain (missing parts from reference TRBV3-1 and TRBJ2-2): DTAVSQTPKYLVTQMGNDKSIKCEQNLGHDTMYWYKQDSKKFLKIMFSYNNKELIINETVPNRFSPKSPDKAHLNLHINSLELGDSAVYFCASSQTRGLHHTGELFFGEGSRLTVL.

This clonotype has just a few counts. The CDR3 sequence: CASSLGWETSYEQYF. CDR3 coding DNA: TGTGCCAGCAGCCTCGGTTGGGAGACTTCCTACGAGCAGTACTTC. This chain uses TRBV11-2 with TRBJ2-7; D is perhaps TRBD2 (5 bases). The CDR3 length is 15 residues. V dropped 5 bases and J dropped 1 base, with 15 bases sitting between them. Germline loops: CDR1 SGHAT, CDR2 FQNNGV. The entire variable domain, with the rest obtained from reference TRBV11-2 and TRBJ2-7, is as follows: EAGVAQSPRYKIIEKRQSVAFWCNPISGHATLYWYQQILGQGPKLLIQFQNNGVVDDSQLPKDRFSAERLKGVDSTLKIQPAKLEDSAVYLCASSLGWETSYEQYFGPGTRLTVT.

The J gene is TRBJ2-7, the V gene TRBV28; D is possibly TRBD2 (5 bases). V was trimmed by 8 bases and J by 6 bases, leaving 23 bases between them. Germline loops: CDR1 MDHEN, CDR2 SYDVKM. This CDR3 has 15 residues. For the CDR3, the DNA is TGTGCCAGCCGTGCCAAGGACTCACCTCCCTCCGAGCAGTACTTC. It is translated as CASRAKDSPPSEQYF.

The J gene is TRBJ1-5, the V gene TRBV11-1; D not resolved. The CDR3 has 18 amino acids. Germline loops: CDR1 SGHAT, CDR2 FQDESV (reference sequence). Trimming cost V 1 base and J 0 bases, with 16 bases left between them. CDR3 sequence: CASSLEVGSSFSNQPQHF. The CDR3 DNA reads TGTGCCAGCAGCTTAGAGGTTGGCAGCTCTTTTAGCAATCAGCCCCAGCATTTT.

This clonotype was seen a handful of times. This chain uses TRBV27 with TRBJ2-2; the D gene is possibly TRBD2 (6 bases). Deletions cut 7 bases from V and 3 bases from J, with 9 bases between. The CDR3 covers 13 residues. Looked up from germline, CDR1 is MNHEY and CDR2 is SMNVEV (reference sequence). The CDR3 nucleotides read TGTGCCAGCATCGGAGGGTACACCGGGGAGCTGTTTTTT. Protein: CASIGGYTGELFF.

This clonotype was counted a few times. The chain uses TRBV25-1 and TRBJ2-5; D is perhaps TRBD1 (6 bases). V dropped 8 bases and J dropped 5 bases, with 15 bases sitting between them. Germline lookup yields CDR1 MGHDK and CDR2 SYGVNS. The CDR3 length is 13 residues. CDR3 coding DNA: TGTGCCAGCGGGGACACAAACGGGGAGACCCAGTACTTC. It codes for CASGDTNGETQYF.